A selection of T cell receptor beta chains follows, all from one sample in a study of blood T cell repertoires in COVID-19. Libraries were prepared by immunoSEQ multiplex PCR; TCRdb keeps only in-frame clonotypes and omits some of them. The profile shows about 87,000 clones, around 85% of them singletons. The sequencing sample was made of peripheral blood. The receptors were sampled from a woman of 80 years or more with COVID-19, enrolled during active disease. The CDR3 runs from the conserved cysteine through the conserved F or W. The order of the fields is clone size, J gene, V gene, D gene, CDR3 DNA, CDR3 protein. The D gene is left open where the match is weak. The size entry is marked missing in some rows and otherwise reads once, few, many or a size class.

. | TRBJ1-1 | TRBV2 | TRBD1 | TGTGCCAGCAGTGGGCAGGGGGCGCACACTGAAGCTTTCTTT | CASSGQGAHTEAFF
. | TRBJ2-1 | TRBV9 | . | TGTGCCAGCAGCAACGGGGTCCCCGGCTACAATGAGCAGTTCTTC | CASSNGVPGYNEQFF
. | TRBJ1-2 | TRBV29-1 | TRBD1 | TGCAGCGTACCAGTTAGGACAGGGAAGTATGGCTACACCTTC | CSVPVRTGKYGYTF
. | TRBJ2-7 | TRBV21-1 | . | TGTGCCAGCAGCAAAGGTTCGAGGGGGTCCGGGTCAAAGCAGTACTTC | CASSKGSRGSGSKQYF
. | TRBJ1-1 | TRBV28 | . | TGTGCCAGCAGTACAGGGTTCACTGAAGCTTTCTTT | CASSTGFTEAFF
. | TRBJ2-3 | TRBV15 | . | TGTGCCACCAGCAGAGATCAGTGGGGGGGCACAAATACGCAGTATTTT | CATSRDQWGGTNTQYF
. | TRBJ2-7 | TRBV6-5 | . | TGTGCCAGCAGCGGCACTACATGGATCTACGAGCAGTACTTC | CASSGTTWIYEQYF
. | TRBJ1-1 | TRBV29-1 | . | TGCAGCGTTGAAAAAGGGGTCACTGAAGCTTTCTTT | CSVEKGVTEAFF
. | TRBJ2-7 | TRBV28 | TRBD1 | TGTGCCAGCTCCGGGACAGGGTACGACGAGCAGTACTTC | CASSGTGYDEQYF
. | TRBJ1-2 | TRBV29-1 | . | TGCAGCGCTCTAGTCGACAGTTACTATGGCTACACCTTC | CSALVDSYYGYTF
. | TRBJ2-7 | TRBV18 | . | TGTGCCAGCTCCCCCCCTTTCCTTTCCTACGAGCAGTACTTC | CASSPPFLSYEQYF
. | TRBJ1-5 | TRBV21-1 | . | TGTGCCAGCAGCCCAACTAGCGGGAATCAGCCCCAGCATTTT | CASSPTSGNQPQHF
. | TRBJ1-2 | TRBV3-1/TRBV3-2 | TRBD1 | TGTGCCAGCAGCCAAGGGGACAGGGCAGGTGGCTACACCTTC | CASSQGDRAGGYTF
. | TRBJ1-1 | TRBV18 | . | TGTGCCAGCCGTAGGGGTTCACAGCTGCCATTCTTT | CASRRGSQLPFF
. | TRBJ1-2 | TRBV28 | . | TGTGCCAGCAGTTCCGGGAGACAAGGGGGCTACACCTTC | CASSSGRQGGYTF
. | TRBJ1-4 | TRBV4-3 | . | TGCGCCAGCAGCCAGCCAGGAGGGCGGCGCGGAAAACTGTTTTTT | CASSQPGGRRGKLFF
. | TRBJ1-2 | TRBV4-3 | TRBD1 | TGCGCCAGCAGCCCGACAGGGTTTTCTGGCTACACCTTC | CASSPTGFSGYTF
few | TRBJ1-2 | TRBV30 | . | TGTGCCTGGAGTGCCTACAGGGAAGCAAGACACTATGGCTACACCTTC | CAWSAYREARHYGYTF
. | TRBJ2-1 | TRBV30 | TRBD1 | TGTGCCTGGAGTAAATTGGGACAGCCTCGAGGTGAGCAGTTCTTC | CAWSKLGQPRGEQFF
. | TRBJ1-4 | TRBV10-1 | TRBD1 | TGCGCCAGCTCTACGTCGCGGGACAGTAGTGAAAAACTGTTTTTT | CASSTSRDSSEKLFF
. | TRBJ1-6 | TRBV19 | . | TGTGCCCCCCCCGAGGAGTCACCCCTCCACTTT | CAPPEESPLHF
. | TRBJ2-4 | TRBV15 | . | TGTGCCACCGGGACGGGAGCCAAAAACATTCAGTATTTC | CATGTGAKNIQYF
. | TRBJ2-5 | TRBV18 | TRBD2 | TGTGCCAGCTCACCTCCGGGACTAGCGGGGGGGCGAACGGAGACCCAGTACTTC | CASSPPGLAGGRTETQYF
. | TRBJ1-1 | TRBV11-3 | . | TGTGCCAGCAGCTTTGAGGGAGGCACTGAAGCTTTCTTT | CASSFEGGTEAFF
. | TRBJ2-3 | TRBV7-2 | . | TGTGCCAGCAGCTTATTGCAGGGTTTCACAGATACGCAGTATTTT | CASSLLQGFTDTQYF
few | TRBJ1-1 | TRBV29-1 | TRBD1 | TGCAGCGTTAGGACAGGGAGTGACACTGAAGCTTTCTTT | CSVRTGSDTEAFF
. | TRBJ2-2 | TRBV24-1 | . | TGTGCCACCAAGAGCCCGAACACCGGGGAGCTGTTTTTT | CATKSPNTGELFF
. | TRBJ1-2 | TRBV7-2 | TRBD1 | TGTGCCAGCAGCTCACAGGGACAGGCTATAAATGGCTACACCTTC | CASSSQGQAINGYTF
. | TRBJ1-1 | TRBV5-4 | . | TGTGCCAGCAGCTTCCCCGGGATGAACACTGAAGCTTTCTTT | CASSFPGMNTEAFF
. | TRBJ2-2 | TRBV11-2 | . | TGTGCCAGCAGCTTGACTGGGAACACCGGGGAGCTGTTTTTT | CASSLTGNTGELFF
. | TRBJ2-7 | TRBV6-2/TRBV6-3 | . | TGTGCCAGCAGTTACTTGGGCCAGGGGTTCTACGAGCAGTACTTC | CASSYLGQGFYEQYF
. | TRBJ2-5 | TRBV2 | TRBD2 | TGTGCCAGCAGGCATCGGGACACGGGGGGGGAGACCCAGTACTTC | CASRHRDTGGETQYF
. | TRBJ2-5 | TRBV9 | . | TGTGCCAGCAGCGCGACGGGCACAGGTGCGGAGACCCAGTACTTC | CASSATGTGAETQYF
. | TRBJ2-5 | TRBV5-1 | TRBD1 | TGCGCCAGCAGCCTTGTGGGGACAGGGGTAGAGACCCAGTACTTC | CASSLVGTGVETQYF
. | TRBJ2-3 | TRBV12-3/TRBV12-4 | . | TGTGCCAGCAGATTGGACTACACAGATACGCAGTATTTT | CASRLDYTDTQYF
. | TRBJ1-4 | TRBV11-2 | . | TGTGCCAGCAGCTTGGTACTCGGGGGTCGGATTAATGAAAAACTGTTTTTT | CASSLVLGGRINEKLFF
. | TRBJ2-7 | TRBV4-1 | . | TGCGCCAGCAGCCAAGATGGCGCCAGGGCCTACGAGCAGTACTTC | CASSQDGARAYEQYF
. | TRBJ1-5 | TRBV20-1 | . | TGCAGTGCTAGAGAATGGACTTTCCAGCATTTT | CSAREWTFQHF
. | TRBJ1-5 | TRBV6-1 | . | TGTGCCAGCAGTGAAGCGCGGAGCAATCAGCCCCAGCATTTT | CASSEARSNQPQHF
. | TRBJ2-1 | TRBV11-2 | TRBD2 | TGTGCCAGCAGCTTAGGGAACGCGGGAGACGTAGAGCAGTTCTTC | CASSLGNAGDVEQFF